The 10 T cell receptor beta chains presented below share a single source sample, sequenced in a study of early T cells in non-severe SARS-CoV-2 infection (dated by TCRdb to the early 2020s). Receptors were amplified or captured by 5' RACE. Data came from a NextSeq 500. Clones were called with MiXCR by TCRdb after fastp trimmed the public reads at Q25, and only in-frame beta chains were retained. Identical CDR3 proteins give one entry, which carries the most common genes and DNA. The sample has tens of thousands of distinct CDR3 sequences on record, approximately 14% of them singletons. Around 4% of the sample is in the top ten clones. The sample comprised whole blood. These receptors came from an adult who was a healthcare worker with PCR-confirmed SARS-CoV-2 infection or an uninfected control (not recorded which).

In this sample, this clonotype turned up a few times. The junction and the germline gene differ at one end; a read error may be behind it. The chain has TRBV27 and TRBJ1-2; possible D gene TRBD1, 5 bases. The CDR3 is made up of 14 amino acids. Germline V CDR1 and CDR2: MNHEY, SMNVEV (reference sequence). For the CDR3, the DNA is TGTGCCAGCAGTTTATCTGGGGCTAATTATGGCTACACCTTC. This codes for CASSLSGANYGYTF.

This clonotype has a count of ten or more. J is TRBJ2-1 and V is TRBV6-5; D might be TRBD1 (5 bases). The CDR3 length is 13 residues. V gave up 5 bases and J gave up 8 bases, with 13 bases separating them. CDR1 is MNHEY, CDR2 SVGAGI, per germline. CDR3 in DNA: TGTGCCAGCAGTCCCGGCAGGGTCCATGAGCAGTTCTTC. It encodes CASSPGRVHEQFF.

This clonotype occurred a few times. The chain employs TRBV6-5 and TRBJ2-7; 7 positions match TRBD1. This CDR3 is 11 amino acids long. CDR1 is MNHEY, CDR2 SVGAGI, per germline. V lost 8 bases, J lost 2 bases, and 0 bases stayed unmatched. The CDR3 sequence is CASGTAYEQYF. The CDR3 DNA is TGTGCCAGCGGGACAGCCTACGAGCAGTACTTC.

This clonotype was found a few times. J is TRBJ2-5 and V is TRBV12-3 or TRBV12-4, with 13 bases fitting TRBD2. J was trimmed by 7 bases and V by 2 bases; bases with no gene match: 4. The CDR3 extends over 15 amino acids. The CDR3 loop reads CASSLRWTSGGTQYF. CDR3 nucleotides: TGTGCCAGCAGTTTACGCTGGACTAGCGGGGGGACCCAGTACTTC.

J is TRBJ2-5 and V is TRBV7-6, with 8 bases that match TRBD1. Germline V gene lookup returns CDR1 SGHVS and CDR2 FNYEAQ. There are 16 residues in the CDR3. Trimming removed 1 base from V and 3 bases from J; junction bases left unmatched: 7. The CDR3 sequence: CASSLVGNRGEETQYF. The CDR3 DNA reads as TGTGCCAGCAGCTTAGTTGGGAACAGGGGGGAAGAGACCCAGTACTTC.

This clonotype was seen a handful of times. The V gene is TRBV7-2, the J gene TRBJ1-1; TRBD1 might be the D (6 bases). This CDR3 comprises 13 residues. Germline V gives CDR1 SGHTA, CDR2 FQGNSA. The V and J ends lost 3 bases and 6 bases respectively, with 11 bases between them. CDR3 residues: CASSFRGGAEAFF. CDR3 sequence (DNA): TGTGCCAGCAGCTTCAGGGGTGGGGCTGAAGCTTTCTTT.

The chain recombines TRBV6-1 with TRBJ1-1, with D possibly being TRBD1 (5 bases). Germline CDR1 and CDR2: MNHNS and SASEGT. V was trimmed by 7 bases and J by 0 bases, leaving 12 bases between them. The CDR3 length is 14 residues. The CDR3, as DNA: TGTGCCAGCATTCCCGACAGCTTGAACACTGAAGCTTTCTTT. This encodes CASIPDSLNTEAFF.

The V and J genes are TRBV6-2 or TRBV6-3 and TRBJ2-7; TRBD1 matches 9 bases. Germline CDR1 reads MNHEY; CDR2 reads SVGEGT. The CDR3 covers 15 residues. V dropped 5 bases and J dropped 3; count of bases not matched to a gene: 8. CDR3 amino acids: CASSARDREFYEQYF. The CDR3 bases are TGTGCCAGCAGTGCCCGGGACAGGGAGTTCTACGAGCAGTACTTC.

This clonotype was observed a handful of times. The rearrangement joins TRBV19 to TRBJ2-2; D unresolved. This CDR3 spans 12 amino acids. V was pared by 5 bases and J by 7 bases, with 8 bases between. Germline CDR1 and CDR2: LNHDA and SQIVND (reference sequence). The CDR3 region is CASSYAIGELFF. CDR3 in DNA: TGTGCCAGTAGTTACGCGATCGGGGAGCTGTTTTTT.

The chain carries TRBV20-1 and TRBJ2-3; D may be TRBD2 (6 bases). The CDR3 length is 14 residues. The V gene's germline CDR1 is DFQATT and CDR2 SNEGSKA (reference sequence). Trimming took 4 bases from V and 5 from J, leaving 16 bases between them. Here the CDR3 DNA reads TGCAGTGCTAACGGCGGGACCTATAAAGATACGCAGTATTTT. This gives the protein CSANGGTYKDTQYF.